The rows below give T cell receptor beta chains drawn from one sample of a study of T cell responses to AZD1222 COVID-19 vaccine. Clones were sequenced by immunoSEQ multiplex PCR, and TCRdb holds only the in-frame ones, with some missing. The profile shows 150,000 to 200,000 clones, around 90% of them singletons. The sequencing used peripheral blood, collected 28 days after the second AZD1222 dose. Every receptor here comes from an adult who received the AZD1222 COVID-19 vaccine. The CDR3 runs from the conserved cysteine through the conserved F or W. A D gene is named only where the DNA matches it firmly. Rows give clone size only sometimes, using once, few, many, or a class for an expanded clone.

size | J | V | D | CDR3 | DNA
- | TRBJ2-1 | TRBV5-4 | - | CASSLYAGSSYNEQFF | TGTGCCAGCAGCTTGTACGCGGGAAGCTCCTACAATGAGCAGTTCTTC
- | TRBJ2-7 | TRBV6-5 | - | CASRITLGANYEQYF | TGTGCCAGCAGAATTACCCTAGGGGCCAACTACGAGCAGTACTTC
few | TRBJ1-1 | TRBV7-2 | - | CASSLMGVTEAFF | TGTGCCAGCAGCTTAATGGGAGTCACTGAAGCTTTCTTT
- | TRBJ2-2 | TRBV5-1 | - | CASRVENTGELFF | TGCGCCAGCAGGGTTGAGAACACCGGGGAGCTGTTTTTT
- | TRBJ2-7 | TRBV6-2/TRBV6-3 | - | CASSYRGAGPYEQYF | TGTGCCAGCAGTTACAGGGGGGCTGGACCCTACGAGCAGTACTTC
- | TRBJ2-5 | TRBV10-3 | - | CAIEARVGETQYF | TGTGCCATCGAGGCCAGGGTGGGGGAGACCCAGTACTTC
- | TRBJ2-1 | TRBV30 | TRBD2 | CAWSVMRETNPSYNEQFF | TGTGCCTGGAGTGTCATGCGGGAGACAAACCCCTCCTACAATGAGCAGTTCTTC
- | TRBJ2-7 | TRBV6-1 | - | CASSEEGPGRREQYF | TGTGCCAGCAGTGAAGAAGGGCCGGGGCGGCGGGAGCAGTACTTC
- | TRBJ1-2 | TRBV18 | - | CASSPIRDGYTF | TGTGCCAGCTCACCTATAAGGGATGGCTACACCTTC
- | TRBJ2-7 | TRBV6-1 | - | CASSTPGFYEQYF | TGTGCCAGCAGTACCCCAGGGTTCTACGAGCAGTACTTC
- | TRBJ1-3 | TRBV9 | - | CASSKPGALGNTIYF | TGTGCCAGCAGTAAACCGGGGGCACTGGGAAACACCATATATTTT
- | TRBJ1-2 | TRBV6-5 | TRBD1 | CASSLHQGADGYTF | TGTGCCAGCAGTTTACATCAGGGGGCGGATGGCTACACCTTC
- | TRBJ2-7 | TRBV28 | - | CASSLGGPYEQYF | TGTGCCAGCAGTTTGGGTGGTCCCTACGAGCAGTACTTC
- | TRBJ2-7 | TRBV28 | TRBD1 | CASSLSGGAYEQYF | TGTGCCAGCAGTTTATCAGGGGGCGCCTACGAGCAGTACTTC
- | TRBJ2-1 | TRBV28 | - | CASRGSGEVDEQFF | TGTGCCAGCAGAGGCTCAGGGGAAGTGGATGAGCAGTTCTTC
- | TRBJ2-5 | TRBV3-1/TRBV3-2 | - | CASSQADGGLQETQYF | TGTGCCAGCAGCCAAGCCGACGGGGGCCTTCAAGAGACCCAGTACTTC
- | TRBJ1-2 | TRBV7-9 | - | CASSLASPGHGYTF | TGTGCCAGCAGCTTAGCGAGCCCAGGGCATGGCTACACCTTC
- | TRBJ2-2 | TRBV6-5 | - | CASRSPLGGELFF | TGTGCCAGCAGATCCCCTCTCGGCGGGGAGCTGTTTTTT
- | TRBJ1-4 | TRBV18 | - | CASSPGEGGGEKLFF | TGTGCCAGCTCACCAGGTGAGGGAGGAGGTGAAAAACTGTTTTTT
- | TRBJ1-2 | TRBV20-1 | - | CSAGGDYGYTF | TGCAGTGCTGGCGGGGACTATGGCTACACCTTC
- | TRBJ2-6 | TRBV19 | TRBD1 | CASSIGTGRSGANVLTF | TGTGCCAGTAGTATCGGGACAGGGCGTTCTGGGGCCAACGTCCTGACTTTC
- | TRBJ1-5 | TRBV6-2/TRBV6-3 | - | CASSYSRGYREPQHF | TGTGCCAGCAGTTACTCGAGAGGGTACAGGGAGCCCCAGCATTTT
- | TRBJ2-7 | TRBV6-5 | - | CASSSRGAYEQYF | TGTGCCAGCAGTAGCAGGGGAGCCTACGAGCAGTACTTC
- | TRBJ2-2 | TRBV7-7 | TRBD2 | CASSLTGLARTGELFF | TGTGCCAGCAGCTTAACCGGACTAGCGAGGACCGGGGAGCTGTTTTTT
- | TRBJ2-1 | TRBV30 | - | CAWSQARAYNEQFF | TGTGCCTGGAGTCAGGCCAGAGCCTACAATGAGCAGTTCTTC
few | TRBJ2-7 | TRBV28 | - | CASKLGPYEQYF | TGTGCCAGCAAACTGGGACCCTACGAGCAGTACTTC